The clone carrying this T cell receptor (beta chain) has just a few counts. CDR3 length equals 13 residues. V was pared by 5 bases and J by 6 bases, with 7 bases of the junction left unmatched. In germline, CDR1 is SQVTM, CDR2 ANQGSEA. The data were obtained in a study of blood T cells in healthy people across ages. Then a second PCR, running roughly 7 to 11 cycles, was carried out with a sample-barcoded 5' primer and a J-beta primer mix. MiXCR, run by TCRdb on the 5' RACE reads, gives a single entry per CDR3 protein. Seen here are under 800,000 distinct CDR3 sequences, more than 20% observed once, and the top ten hold about 3.6%.

The gene calls are TRBV29-1 and TRBJ2-3; TRBD1 aligns across 8 bases. The receptor was isolated from a man in his sixties or seventies in good health. Sequenced material: blood. The CDR3 region is CSVRTGGSDTQYF. CDR3 DNA sequence: TGCAGCGTTCGAACAGGGGGGTCCGATACGCAGTATTTT.